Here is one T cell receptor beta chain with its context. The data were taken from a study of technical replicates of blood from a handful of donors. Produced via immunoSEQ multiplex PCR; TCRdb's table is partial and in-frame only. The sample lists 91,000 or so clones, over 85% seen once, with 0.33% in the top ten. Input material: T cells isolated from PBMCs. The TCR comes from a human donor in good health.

The CDR3 loop is CASSQEDSLNQPQHF. Written as DNA, the CDR3 is TGTGCCAGCAGCCAGGAGGACAGCCTCAATCAGCCCCAGCATTTT. The chain joins TRBV5-5 to TRBJ1-5, with D perhaps TRBD1 (6 bases). CDR1 SGHKS and CDR2 YYEKEE come from the germline V gene (reference sequence). The length of the CDR3 is 15 residues. V lost 4 bases and J 3 bases, leaving 14 bases between the germline ends. The complete variable domain, with remaining parts taken from reference TRBV5-5 and TRBJ1-5, reads DAGVTQSPTHLIKTRGQQVTLRCSPISGHKSVSWYQQVLGQGPQFIFQYYEKEERGRGNFPDRFSARQFPNYSSELNVNALLLGDSALYLCASSQEDSLNQPQHFGDGTRLSIL.